These T cell receptor beta chains were read from a single sample in a study of patients and donors after allogeneic stem cell transplantation. From the RT-PCR reads, TCRdb called clonotypes with MiXCR, one entry per CDR3 protein. Of roughly 880,000 distinct CDR3 sequences detected, about a sixth appear once; the ten largest clones hold roughly 6.4%. The sample comprised blood, either unsorted or a sorted T cell fraction (not recorded which). The receptor set was obtained from a human donor who was either an allogeneic HSCT recipient or a stem cell or donor lymphocyte infusion donor (not recorded which). It is not recorded whose cells these are; they may come from a transplant donor. CDR3s include the opening cysteine and the closing phenylalanine or tryptophan. The order of the fields is V gene, J gene, CDR3 protein.

TRBV7-9	TRBJ2-1	CASLDWGRHNEQFF
TRBV7-9	TRBJ2-7	CASSPPGREGNEQYF
TRBV20-1	TRBJ2-5	CSAQTGPQETQYF
TRBV30	TRBJ2-7	CAWSQDRLHEQYF
TRBV12-3/TRBV12-4	TRBJ1-2	CASSLVGPVAYGYTF
TRBV6-1	TRBJ2-1	CASSETAGGAYNEQFF
TRBV20-1	TRBJ1-6	CSARGGGLDNSPLHF
TRBV20-1	TRBJ2-1	CSARDRSGTSGIGEQFF
TRBV27	TRBJ1-5	CASSFSSTDSNQPQHF
TRBV5-1	TRBJ2-1	CASSKRGGSENEQFF
TRBV5-1	TRBJ2-7	CASSLSRQGLEQYF
TRBV6-5	TRBJ1-4	CASSYSEGGGEKLFF
TRBV12-3/TRBV12-4	TRBJ1-1	CASPGVEGMSTEAFF
TRBV9	TRBJ1-2	CASSPGGGEGYGYTF
TRBV5-5	TRBJ2-1	CASSYNTNEQFF
TRBV5-6	TRBJ1-1	CASSLARTGLRTTEAFF
TRBV4-1	TRBJ2-7	CASSQEAGGSSYEQYF
TRBV11-1	TRBJ2-6	CASSSRDRGLKGANVLTF
TRBV12-3/TRBV12-4	TRBJ2-3	CASSFAGVEDTQYF
TRBV30	TRBJ2-7	CAGGRDHEQYF
TRBV20-1	TRBJ2-5	CSARIVQETQYF
TRBV12-3/TRBV12-4	TRBJ1-1	CASSLGTGSTEAFF
TRBV2	TRBJ2-2	CASKRRREGNTGELFF
TRBV25-1	TRBJ2-6	CASSEPRSSGANVLTF
TRBV20-1	TRBJ2-7	CSAREVGIRGEDYEQYF
TRBV7-2	TRBJ2-7	CASRARTTSYEQYF
TRBV24-1	TRBJ2-7	CATPRPGQGRDEQYF
TRBV20-1	TRBJ1-5	CSARRQGSRGYQPQHF
TRBV24-1	TRBJ1-1	CATSDLGPSRGAFF
TRBV6-1	TRBJ2-1	CASKSFRDYSYNEQFF
TRBV2	TRBJ2-1	CASRKEREGNEQFF
TRBV7-2	TRBJ2-2	CASSFLGQKNTGELFF
TRBV6-5	TRBJ2-7	CASSYYTKTYEQYF
TRBV20-1	TRBJ2-1	CSAGVAGLGNEQFF
TRBV7-2	TRBJ2-5	CASSSLGSGVETQYF
TRBV6-5	TRBJ2-1	CASSYGRDREYNEQFF
TRBV9	TRBJ2-2	CASKAVSGTGELFF
TRBV6-5	TRBJ2-1	CASSSREGPYNEQFF
TRBV7-3	TRBJ2-1	CASSSSGAYNEQFF
TRBV18	TRBJ2-7	CASSPLPGQGREQYF